The rows below give T cell receptor beta chains drawn from one sample of a study of human T cells and chemical hapten exposure. TCRdb passed the RACE reads through MiXCR, listing each CDR3 protein once. The sample lists some 49,000 distinct CDR3 sequences, around 9% occurring once. This material consisted of whole blood, taken in connection with sensitization to the hapten diphenylcyclopropenone (DPC). These receptors all stem from a woman between 45 and 60 years old with alopecia areata. Some clones in this sample may be carry-over from other donors' samples. Both conserved end residues are part of each CDR3. The D gene is left open where the match is weak. Some rows mark clone size as missing; the rest say once, few, many or name a class of expanded clone.

v_gene	abundance	len	d_gene	j_gene	CDR3nt	CDR3aa
TRBV28	few	13	-	TRBJ2-7	TGTGCCAGCAGTTTGGGACCTATATACGAGCAGTACTTC	CASSLGPIYEQYF
TRBV3-1	-	15	TRBD2	TRBJ2-1	TGTGCCAGCAGCCAAGGTCTAGCGGTAACCAATGAGCAGTTCTTC	CASSQGLAVTNEQFF
TRBV5-1	-	17	TRBD2	TRBJ2-2	TGCGCCAGCAGCTTCCGTTATAGCGGGAGGGACACCGGGGAGCTGTTTTTT	CASSFRYSGRDTGELFF
TRBV20-1	-	13	-	TRBJ1-2	TGCAGTGCTAGGGTACAGGGCTCCTATGGCTACACCTTC	CSARVQGSYGYTF
TRBV7-9	-	12	-	TRBJ1-1	TGTGCCAGCAGCTTAGCGCTGGCTGAAGCTTTCTTT	CASSLALAEAFF
TRBV29-1	few	15	TRBD2	TRBJ2-7	TGCAGCGTTTCCCAAAGCGGGAGAGGAACATACGAGCAGTACTTC	CSVSQSGRGTYEQYF
TRBV28	few	15	-	TRBJ2-5	TGTGCCAGCAGTCCCCCGGGACCGCGAAGGGGGACCCAGTACTTC	CASSPPGPRRGTQYF
TRBV27	-	14	-	TRBJ1-1	TGTGCCAGCAGTTTATTGGGCAAGGACACTGAAGCTTTCTTT	CASSLLGKDTEAFF
TRBV28	many	11	-	TRBJ2-7	TGTGCCAGCAGCCTAACCTACGAGCAGTACTTC	CASSLTYEQYF
TRBV10-3	many	14	-	TRBJ1-3	TGTGCCATCAGTGAGTCGGGGACTGGAAACACCATATATTTT	CAISESGTGNTIYF
TRBV7-9	few	16	TRBD2	TRBJ2-1	TGTGCCAGCAGCCCTAGCCGTCATAGCGGGATTCGTGAGCAGTTCTTC	CASSPSRHSGIREQFF
TRBV18	many	14	TRBD1	TRBJ1-2	TGTGCCAGCTCACCGGAGACAGGGAACTATGGCTACACCTTC	CASSPETGNYGYTF
TRBV2	many	12	-	TRBJ1-1	TGTGCCAGCAGTGATTTGGACACTGAAGCTTTCTTT	CASSDLDTEAFF
TRBV28	many	17	-	TRBJ2-4	TGTGCCAGCAGTTTTAGGAGGACGGCTGTAGCCAAAAACATTCAGTACTTC	CASSFRRTAVAKNIQYF
TRBV7-6	many	16	-	TRBJ2-7	TGTGCCAGCAGCTTAAGATTTGGCGGAGTTTTCGACGAGCAGTACTTC	CASSLRFGGVFDEQYF
TRBV20-1	many	12	-	TRBJ1-1	TGCAGTGCTAGAGAAGGGGTCACTGAAGCTTTCTTT	CSAREGVTEAFF
TRBV30	-	13	-	TRBJ2-1	TGTGCCTGGAGTGGGACCTCCTACAATGAGCAGTTCTTC	CAWSGTSYNEQFF
TRBV12-3/TRBV12-4	few	13	TRBD1	TRBJ1-2	TGTGCCAGCAGTCACGGACAGGGCGGAGGCTACACCTTC	CASSHGQGGGYTF
TRBV18	few	15	TRBD1	TRBJ2-1	TGTGCCAGCTCAGCCACGACAGGGAACGGCAATGAGCAGTTCTTC	CASSATTGNGNEQFF
TRBV28	many	11	-	TRBJ2-7	TGTGCCAGCCACAGCTCCTACGAGCAGTACTTC	CASHSSYEQYF
TRBV20-1	many	11	-	TRBJ2-2	TGCAGTACCGGGCGTCCGGGGGAGCTGTTTTTT	CSTGRPGELFF
TRBV2	-	15	-	TRBJ2-6	TGTGCCAGCAGTTCGTCTAGATCTGGGGCCAACGTCCTGACTTTC	CASSSSRSGANVLTF
TRBV4-1	many	17	TRBD2	TRBJ2-1	TGCGCCAGCCCTTCTCACCACCTAGCGGGAGTCGGCGATGAGCAGTTCTTC	CASPSHHLAGVGDEQFF
TRBV20-1	many	14	-	TRBJ1-4	TGCAGTGCTAGATTCGAAGGGCGAAATCTCGGACTGTTTTTT	CSARFEGRNLGLFF
TRBV11-2	many	13	-	TRBJ2-5	TGTGCCAGCAGCCCCGGACACCAAGAGACCCAGTACTTC	CASSPGHQETQYF
TRBV7-2	many	14	TRBD2	TRBJ2-7	TGTGCCAGCAGTCAGGCTAGCGGGTCCTACGAGCAGTACTTC	CASSQASGSYEQYF
TRBV12-3/TRBV12-4	-	11	-	TRBJ2-7	TGTGCCAGCAGTTCTACAAGGGAGCAGTACTTC	CASSSTREQYF
TRBV5-1	many	13	-	TRBJ2-7	TGCGCCAGCAGCTTAAGCGCATACTACGAGCAGTACTTC	CASSLSAYYEQYF
TRBV7-2	many	15	TRBD2	TRBJ2-7	TGTGCCAGCAGCGCCGGGACTAGCGAATCGTACGAGCAGTACTTC	CASSAGTSESYEQYF
TRBV12-3/TRBV12-4	many	14	-	TRBJ2-1	TGTGCCAGCAGTCCCTTCTTGGTAGGGAATGAGCAGTTCTTC	CASSPFLVGNEQFF
TRBV11-2	many	12	-	TRBJ2-7	TGTGCCAGCAGCACTAGGTCCTACGAGCAGTACTTC	CASSTRSYEQYF
TRBV5-6	many	14	-	TRBJ1-2	TGTGCCAGCAGCTCCGCCACAGGATTGGTAGGCTACACCTTC	CASSSATGLVGYTF
TRBV7-2	many	16	TRBD2	TRBJ2-5	TGTGCCAGCAGCTTAGCGGGCGGGAGGGCCGCAGAGACCCAGTACTTC	CASSLAGGRAAETQYF
TRBV5-1	many	16	TRBD1	TRBJ1-3	TGCGCCAGCAGCTTGCGCCAGGGGGCTTTTGGAAACACCATATATTTT	CASSLRQGAFGNTIYF
TRBV3-1	few	13	-	TRBJ2-3	TGTGCCAGCAGCCAAGCTCAGTCAGATACGCAGTATTTT	CASSQAQSDTQYF
TRBV28	-	13	-	TRBJ2-7	TGTGCCAGCGCCCTGGGGGCAGTGTACGAGCAGTACTTC	CASALGAVYEQYF
TRBV3-1	-	13	TRBD1	TRBJ2-5	TGTGCCAGCAGCCCGGACAGGGTAGAGACCCAGTACTTC	CASSPDRVETQYF
TRBV12-3/TRBV12-4	many	17	TRBD2	TRBJ2-2	TGTGCCAGCAGTTCATTGGGACTAGCGGGAGGGTCCGGGGAGCTGTTTTTT	CASSSLGLAGGSGELFF
TRBV6-1	many	13	-	TRBJ1-2	TGTGCCAGCAGTGAAGGGATAGGCTATGGCTACACCTTC	CASSEGIGYGYTF
TRBV5-1	many	13	TRBD1	TRBJ1-5	TGCGCCAGCAGCTCCGGACAGGGGCAGCCCCAGCATTTT	CASSSGQGQPQHF
TRBV7-8	many	16	-	TRBJ2-7	TGTGCCAGCAGCGATGGGCCGACTGTCGGGGGACTTGAGCAGTACTTC	CASSDGPTVGGLEQYF
TRBV5-1	medium-sized	13	TRBD1	TRBJ1-6	TGCGCCAGCCGCGACAGGGACAGTTCACCCCTCCACTTT	CASRDRDSSPLHF
TRBV27	few	16	TRBD1	TRBJ2-1	TGTGCCAGCAGTCCCGACAGGGGGCTTTCCTACAATGAGCAGTTCTTC	CASSPDRGLSYNEQFF
TRBV5-8	many	15	TRBD1	TRBJ1-5	TGTGCCAGCAGCCGGGACAGGGCGAGCAATCAGCCCCAGCATTTT	CASSRDRASNQPQHF
TRBV11-3	many	15	-	TRBJ2-3	TGTGCCAGCAGCTTAGACAGCGGGAGCACAGATACGCAGTATTTT	CASSLDSGSTDTQYF
TRBV11-2	many	21	-	TRBJ2-3	TGTGCCAGCAGCCCATTCATTGGGGGCGGGAGAAACCGAAGAAGCACAGATACGCAGTATTTT	CASSPFIGGGRNRRSTDTQYF
TRBV7-9	few	15	TRBD1	TRBJ1-1	TGTGCCAGCAGCCCCGCGGGACAGGGGGCCCCTGAAGCTTTCTTT	CASSPAGQGAPEAFF
TRBV9	few	14	-	TRBJ2-3	TGTGCCAGCTCGCAATGGAGCGGCACAGATACGCAGTATTTT	CASSQWSGTDTQYF
TRBV5-6	many	14	-	TRBJ1-6	TGTGCCAGCAGCCGGACGGAGCGAAATTCACCCCTCCACTTT	CASSRTERNSPLHF
TRBV20-1	many	15	-	TRBJ1-5	TGCAGTGCAAATCCAGGCAGGGGAGTCAATCAGCCCCAGCATTTT	CSANPGRGVNQPQHF
TRBV28	many	14	TRBD1	TRBJ2-5	TGTGCCAGCAGAAAACAGGACAGGGGAGAGACCCAGTACTTC	CASRKQDRGETQYF
TRBV7-7	many	15	TRBD1	TRBJ2-2	TGTGCCAGCAGCAGGCAGGGGGCGGACACCGGGGAGCTGTTTTTT	CASSRQGADTGELFF
TRBV6-1	few	16	TRBD2	TRBJ2-2	TGTGCCAGCAGTGAAGTCCGGGGGGTGAACACCGGGGAGCTGTTTTTT	CASSEVRGVNTGELFF
TRBV20-1	many	14	TRBD2	TRBJ2-1	TGCAGTGCTCCCAGGAGCGGGAGGGCGGCTGAGCAGTTCTTC	CSAPRSGRAAEQFF
TRBV11-2	many	13	-	TRBJ2-2	TGTGCCAGCAGCTATACGAACACCGGGGAGCTGTTTTTT	CASSYTNTGELFF
TRBV6-6	many	13	-	TRBJ1-5	TGTGCCAGCAGTCCCGCAGGATTTCAGCCCCAGCATTTT	CASSPAGFQPQHF
TRBV29-1	many	12	-	TRBJ2-3	TGCAGCGTCCTACTCGCCCCAGATACGCAGTATTTT	CSVLLAPDTQYF
TRBV6-2/TRBV6-3	many	14	-	TRBJ1-4	TGTGCCAGCACCCAGCCTTCGCATAATGAAAAACTGTTTTTT	CASTQPSHNEKLFF
TRBV4-2	many	15	TRBD1	TRBJ1-1	TGTGCCAGCAGCTCTCTCGGACAGGGGAACACTGAAGCTTTCTTT	CASSSLGQGNTEAFF
TRBV5-6	many	17	-	TRBJ1-1	TGTGCCAGCAGCCGTCGGTATGCGTGGGGAACGGTTACTGAAGCTTTCTTT	CASSRRYAWGTVTEAFF